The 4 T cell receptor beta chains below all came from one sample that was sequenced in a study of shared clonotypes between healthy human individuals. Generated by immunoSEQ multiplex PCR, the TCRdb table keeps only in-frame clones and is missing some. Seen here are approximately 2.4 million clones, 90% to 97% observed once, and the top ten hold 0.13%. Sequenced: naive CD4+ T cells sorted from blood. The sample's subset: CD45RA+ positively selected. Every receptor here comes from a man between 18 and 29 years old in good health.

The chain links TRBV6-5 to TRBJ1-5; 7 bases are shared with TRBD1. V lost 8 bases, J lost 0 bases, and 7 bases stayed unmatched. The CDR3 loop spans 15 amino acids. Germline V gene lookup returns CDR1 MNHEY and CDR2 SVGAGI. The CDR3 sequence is CASGWDSNSNQPQHF. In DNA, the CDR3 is TGTGCCAGCGGGTGGGACAGTAATAGCAATCAGCCCCAGCATTTT.

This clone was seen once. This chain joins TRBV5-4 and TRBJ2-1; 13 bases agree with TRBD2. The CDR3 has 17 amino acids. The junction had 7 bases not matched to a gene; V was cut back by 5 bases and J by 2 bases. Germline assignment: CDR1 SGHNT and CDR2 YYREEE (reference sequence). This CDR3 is CASSREGTSGTYNEQFF. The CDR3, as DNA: TGTGCCAGCAGTCGTGAAGGGACTAGCGGGACCTACAATGAGCAGTTCTTC.

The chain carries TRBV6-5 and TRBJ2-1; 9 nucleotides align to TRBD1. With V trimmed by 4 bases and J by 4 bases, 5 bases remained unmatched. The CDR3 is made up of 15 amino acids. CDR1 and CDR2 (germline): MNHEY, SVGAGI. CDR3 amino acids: CASSSPGQGYNEQFF. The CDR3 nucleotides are TGTGCCAGCAGTTCGCCGGGACAGGGTTACAATGAGCAGTTCTTC.

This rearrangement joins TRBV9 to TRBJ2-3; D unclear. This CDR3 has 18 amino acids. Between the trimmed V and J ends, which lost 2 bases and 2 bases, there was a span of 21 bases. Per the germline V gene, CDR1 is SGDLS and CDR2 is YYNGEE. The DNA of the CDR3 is TGTGCCAGCAGCGTCGAGGCCGGGTGGAGTCTGAACACAGATACGCAGTATTTT. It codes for CASSVEAGWSLNTDTQYF.